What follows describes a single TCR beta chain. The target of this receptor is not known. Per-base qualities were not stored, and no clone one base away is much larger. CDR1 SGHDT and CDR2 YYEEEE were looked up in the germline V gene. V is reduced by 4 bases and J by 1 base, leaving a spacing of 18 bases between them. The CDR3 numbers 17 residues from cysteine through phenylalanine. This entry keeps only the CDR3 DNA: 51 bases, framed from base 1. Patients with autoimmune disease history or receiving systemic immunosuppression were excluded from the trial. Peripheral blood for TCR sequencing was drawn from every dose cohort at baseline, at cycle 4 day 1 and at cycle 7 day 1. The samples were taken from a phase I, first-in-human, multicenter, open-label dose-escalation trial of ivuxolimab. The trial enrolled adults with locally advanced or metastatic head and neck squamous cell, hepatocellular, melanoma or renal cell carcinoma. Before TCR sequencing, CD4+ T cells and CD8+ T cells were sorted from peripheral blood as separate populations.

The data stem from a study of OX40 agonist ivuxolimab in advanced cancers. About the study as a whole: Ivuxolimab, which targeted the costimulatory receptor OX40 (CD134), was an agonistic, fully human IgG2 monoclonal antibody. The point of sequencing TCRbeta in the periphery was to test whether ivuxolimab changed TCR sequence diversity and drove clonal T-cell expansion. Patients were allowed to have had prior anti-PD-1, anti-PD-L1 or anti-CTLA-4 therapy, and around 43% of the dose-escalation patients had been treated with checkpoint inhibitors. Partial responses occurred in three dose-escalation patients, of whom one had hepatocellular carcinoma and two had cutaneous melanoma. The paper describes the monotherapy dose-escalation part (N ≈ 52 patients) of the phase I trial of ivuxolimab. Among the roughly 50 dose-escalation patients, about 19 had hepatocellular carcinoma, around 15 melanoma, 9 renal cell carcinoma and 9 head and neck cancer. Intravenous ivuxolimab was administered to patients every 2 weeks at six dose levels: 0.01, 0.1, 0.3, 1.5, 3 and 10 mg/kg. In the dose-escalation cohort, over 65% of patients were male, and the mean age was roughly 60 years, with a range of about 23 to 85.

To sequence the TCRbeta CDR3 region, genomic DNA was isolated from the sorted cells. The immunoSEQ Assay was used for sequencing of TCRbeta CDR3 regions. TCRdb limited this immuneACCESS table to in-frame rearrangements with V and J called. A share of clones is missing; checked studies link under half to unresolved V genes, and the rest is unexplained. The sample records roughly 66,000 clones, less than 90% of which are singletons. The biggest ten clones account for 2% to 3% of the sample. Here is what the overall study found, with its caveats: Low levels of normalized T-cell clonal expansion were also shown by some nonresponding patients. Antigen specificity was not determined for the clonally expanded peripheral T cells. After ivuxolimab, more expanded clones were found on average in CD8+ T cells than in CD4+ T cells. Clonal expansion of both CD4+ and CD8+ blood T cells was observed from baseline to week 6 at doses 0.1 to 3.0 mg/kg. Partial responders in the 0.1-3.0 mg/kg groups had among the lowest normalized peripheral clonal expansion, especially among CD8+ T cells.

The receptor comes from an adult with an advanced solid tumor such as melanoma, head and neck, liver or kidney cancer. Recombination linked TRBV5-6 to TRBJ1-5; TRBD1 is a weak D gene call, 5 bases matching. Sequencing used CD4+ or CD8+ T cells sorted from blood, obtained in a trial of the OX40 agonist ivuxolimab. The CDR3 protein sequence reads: CASSARFSGISNQPQHF. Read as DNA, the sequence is TGTGCCAGCAGCGCCCGATTTTCAGGGATCAGCAATCAGCCCCAGCATTTT.